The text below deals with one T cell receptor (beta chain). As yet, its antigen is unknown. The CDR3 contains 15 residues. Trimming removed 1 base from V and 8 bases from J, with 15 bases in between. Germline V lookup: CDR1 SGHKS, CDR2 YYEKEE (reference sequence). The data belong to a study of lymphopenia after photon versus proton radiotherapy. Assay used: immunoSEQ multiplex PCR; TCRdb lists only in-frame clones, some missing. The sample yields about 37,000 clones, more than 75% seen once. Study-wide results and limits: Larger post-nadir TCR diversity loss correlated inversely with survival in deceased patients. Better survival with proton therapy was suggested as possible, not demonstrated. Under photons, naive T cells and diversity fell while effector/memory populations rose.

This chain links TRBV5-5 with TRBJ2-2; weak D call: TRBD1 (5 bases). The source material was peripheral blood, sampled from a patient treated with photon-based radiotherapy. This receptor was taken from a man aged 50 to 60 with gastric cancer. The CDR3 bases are TGTGCCAGCAGCTTGAACCCAGGGTATATGGGGGAGCTGTTTTTT. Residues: CASSLNPGYMGELFF.